Listed here is a single T cell receptor beta chain. Its antigen is still unknown. This CDR3 region has 13 residues. V was trimmed by 3 bases and J by 5 bases, leaving 10 bases between them. The V gene's germline CDR1 is LGHNT and CDR2 FRNRAP. Some clones are missing from TCRdb's copy, which holds only in-frame ones; the method was immunoSEQ multiplex PCR. The sample shows 300,000 to 400,000 clones, 92% of them seen only once. The entry originates in a study of Ad26.COV2.S vaccination and SARS-CoV-2 variants. Whole-study findings and limits: Reportedly, after vaccination the spike-specific CD8+ and CD4+ T cell responses displayed substantial breadth.

The chain has TRBV12-5 and TRBJ2-5; D perhaps matches TRBD2 (5 bases). This receptor was taken from a human donor who had recovered from COVID-19. The sequenced sample was peripheral blood, obtained after recovery from COVID-19. CDR3 amino acids: CASGFGVGETQYF. The CDR3 DNA follows: TGTGCTAGTGGTTTCGGGGTAGGGGAGACCCAGTACTTC.